Given below is one T cell receptor beta chain in context. Its antigen is still unknown. No base qualities exist here, and no much larger clone lies one base off it. Collaborating institutions collected whole blood in K2EDTA tubes following their own protocols. For TCRbeta analysis, collaborators shipped samples as frozen whole blood, isolated PBMCs, or DNA extracted from either of those sample types. Between the V and J ends, shortened by 5 bases and 4 bases respectively, the junction contains 8 bases. Reading the germline V gene (reference sequence) gives CDR1 LNHDA and CDR2 SQIVND. The CDR3, from cysteine to phenylalanine, totals 13 residues. Only CDR3 DNA remains: 39 bases, in frame from the first base. The record originates from a study of blood T cell repertoires in COVID-19 (dated by TCRdb to 2018 to 2021). With regard to the full study: Collaborator samples came from the United States, Italy and Spain and covered acute and convalescent phases of COVID-19. The prospective study material was composed of cDNA or gDNA derived from T cells, B-cell-depleted T cells, or PBMCs. Subjects who had been exposed to COVID-19, were actively infected with it, or had recovered from it provided the deeply sampled blood TCRbeta repertoires that made up the dataset. The repertoires were made available in a free public database intended to serve as a resource for research on the immune response to SARS-CoV-2. Samples were obtained from the ongoing ImmuneRACE study (first 160 participants) and from 1,254 subjects provided by 6 global collaborators. A de-identified subject ID, COVID-19 status, age in years and sex were almost always included in the sample metadata. Where available, HLA class I and class II types were obtained from metadata supplied by the sample provider rather than from assay-based typing. Paper-wide results and their limitations: Clinical and demographic metadata were provided uncurated, with the amount varying by source and participant.

TCRbeta CDR3 regions were amplified from genomic DNA using the immunoSEQ Assay, a bias-controlled multiplex PCR. Concerning the study's data processing: Nucleated cell counts per sample were estimated from amplification of reference gene primers within the assay. Sequence reads were collapsed and filtered to measure the absolute abundance of every unique TCRbeta CDR3 rearrangement. For each sample, productive Simpson clonality was calculated as the square root of Simpson's diversity index across productive rearrangements. TCRdb mirrors the immuneACCESS table, restricted to in-frame sequences. Some clones are absent from its copies; in checked studies, under half trace to an unresolved V gene, and the reason for the others is unknown. That table gives V, J and clone size, and the DNA gave D and trimming. Here the sample has 53,000 or so clones; roughly 86% occur a single time. The ten biggest clones cover 12% of the sample.

This TCR was recovered from a man between 65 and 85 years old with active COVID-19. Sequenced sample: peripheral blood. The sequence links TRBV19 to TRBJ1-4, with an unclear D gene assignment. Read as DNA, the sequence is TGTGCCAGTAGTCAGGCGCTTAATGAAAAACTGTTTTTT. Its coded protein is CASSQALNEKLFF.